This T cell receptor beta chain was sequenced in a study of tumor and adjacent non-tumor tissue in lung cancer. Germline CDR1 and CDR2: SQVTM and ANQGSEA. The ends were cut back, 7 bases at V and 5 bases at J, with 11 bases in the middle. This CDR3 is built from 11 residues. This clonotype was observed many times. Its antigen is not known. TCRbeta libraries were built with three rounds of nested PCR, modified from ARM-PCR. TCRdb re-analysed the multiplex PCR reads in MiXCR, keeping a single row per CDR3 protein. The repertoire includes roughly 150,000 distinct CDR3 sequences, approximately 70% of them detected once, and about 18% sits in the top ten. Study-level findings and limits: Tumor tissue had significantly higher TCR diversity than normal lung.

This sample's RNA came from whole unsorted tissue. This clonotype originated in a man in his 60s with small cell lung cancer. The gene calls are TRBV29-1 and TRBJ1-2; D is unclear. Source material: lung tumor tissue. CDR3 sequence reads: CSAAGTYGYTF. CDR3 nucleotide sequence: TGCAGCGCCGCGGGAACGTATGGCTACACCTTC.